The 23 T cell receptor beta chains below all came from one sample that was sequenced in a study of post-analysis software for immune sequencing data. The TCR beta cDNA libraries carried unique molecular identifiers. TCRdb recomputed calls from the PCR reads with MiXCR, one row per CDR3 protein. The data show some 800,000 distinct CDR3 sequences, about 45% seen once. No cognate antigen is known for these TCRs. Study observations and caveats: Five TRBV segments, including TRBV5-6, TRBV5-1 and TRBV20-1, were more frequent in patients than controls.

The sample was blood. All receptors come from a girl aged 5 to 17 with multiple sclerosis.

This chain joins TRBV3-1 and TRBJ1-2; no clear D gene. Germline V gene sequence: CDR1 LGHDT, CDR2 YNNKEL (reference sequence). This CDR3 has 15 amino acids. Trimming removed 1 base at V and 2 bases at J, with 11 bases between. The CDR3 bases are TGTGCCAGCAGCCAAGGTCCGGTTTCCAACTATGGCTACACCTTC. Protein product: CASSQGPVSNYGYTF.

The gene calls are TRBV5-1 and TRBJ1-2; D is uncertain. The CDR3 has 16 amino acids. Between the trimmed V and J ends, which lost 4 bases and 2 bases, there was a span of 18 bases. Germline CDR1 and CDR2: SGHRS and YFSETQ. CDR3 amino acids: CASSLASPLENYGYTF. The CDR3 nucleotides are TGCGCCAGCAGCCTCGCCTCGCCGCTTGAGAACTATGGCTACACCTTC.

This chain connects TRBV29-1 to TRBJ2-1; the D is unclear. Germline-derived CDR1 and CDR2 are SQVTM and ANQGSEA. Deletions cut 4 bases from V and 6 bases from J, with 7 bases between. The CDR3 length is 11 residues. The CDR3 DNA follows: TGCAGCGTTGTTTCTGGCAATGAGCAGTTCTTC. This translates into CSVVSGNEQFF.

This clonotype appeared a single time. This chain connects TRBV7-2 to TRBJ2-3; D may correspond to TRBD1 or TRBD2 (6 bases each). Per the germline V gene, CDR1 is SGHTA and CDR2 is FQGNSA. There are 15 residues in the CDR3. V was clipped by 1 base and J by 4 bases, with 12 bases between them. The CDR3 region has the DNA TGTGCCAGCAGCTTAGGGGGGGCTACCGCAGATACGCAGTATTTT. Protein product: CASSLGGATADTQYF.

The table lists this clonotype with a few counts. The chain links TRBV12-3 or TRBV12-4 to TRBJ1-2, with a weak D call TRBD1 (5 bases). The CDR3 spans 14 residues. Trimming removed 3 bases from V and 3 bases from J, with 11 bases in between. CDR3 sequence: CASSFPGRDYGYTF. The CDR3 DNA follows: TGTGCCAGCAGTTTCCCAGGGAGAGACTATGGCTACACCTTC.

The V and J genes are TRBV15 and TRBJ2-1; 8 nucleotides agree with TRBD2. The V segment lost 6 bases and the J segment 8 bases; nucleotides outside the gene matches: 15. CDR3 size: 16 residues. Per the germline V gene, CDR1 is LNHNV and CDR2 is YYDKDF (reference sequence). This CDR3 reads CATSTSRAGDFDEQFF. CDR3 sequence (DNA): TGTGCCACCAGTACCAGTCGAGCGGGAGATTTCGATGAGCAGTTCTTC.

This clonotype was picked up many times. The chain is built from TRBV4-3 and TRBJ2-7; TRBD1 matches at 9 bases. Germline V gives CDR1 LGHNA, CDR2 YSLEER. The length of the CDR3 is 15 residues. The V and J ends lost 4 bases and 1 base, in that order; junction bases with no gene match: 5. CDR3 region: CASSPRTGASYEQYF. Here the CDR3 DNA reads TGCGCCAGCAGCCCTCGGACAGGGGCGTCCTACGAGCAGTACTTC.

This chain uses TRBV20-1 with TRBJ1-2; 7 positions agree with TRBD1. J lost 6 bases, V lost 0 bases, and 13 bases had no gene match. Germline assignment: CDR1 DFQATT and CDR2 SNEGSKA (reference sequence). The CDR3 has 16 residues. The CDR3 nucleotides are TGCAGTGCTAGAGACCCCCATCAGGGGGGATGGGATGGCTACACCTTC. Its protein is CSARDPHQGGWDGYTF.

The table lists this clonotype with a few counts. The chain recombines TRBV5-1 with TRBJ2-7, with TRBD1 matching 9 bases. Germline V CDR1 and CDR2: SGHRS, YFSETQ. V trimming: 4 bases; J trimming: 2 bases; junction bases outside the gene matches: 1. The CDR3 spans 13 residues. CDR3 sequence: CASSDRGAYEQYF. CDR3 coding DNA: TGCGCCAGCAGCGACAGGGGGGCCTACGAGCAGTACTTC.

This chain links TRBV15 with TRBJ2-1; possibly TRBD2 for D (6 bases). The germline V gene has CDR1 LNHNV and CDR2 YYDKDF (reference sequence). Trimming took off 1 base at V and 9 bases at J, with 7 bases between the two ends. The CDR3 totals 12 residues. The CDR3 DNA reads TGTGCCACCAGCAGAGTCGGGGGTGAGCAGTTCTTC. It encodes CATSRVGGEQFF. The full variable domain, with the rest looked up from reference TRBV15 and TRBJ2-1, is DAMVIQNPRYQVTQFGKPVTLSCSQTLNHNVMYWYQQKSSQAPKLLFHYYDKDFNNEADTPDNFQSRRPNTSFCFLDIRSPGLGDTAMYLCATSRVGGEQFFGPGTRLTVL.

V and J are TRBV7-8 and TRBJ2-1; D possibly matches TRBD1 or TRBD2 (5 bases each). Deletions cut 1 base from V and 5 bases from J, with 12 bases between. The CDR3 loop spans 15 amino acids. Per the germline V gene, CDR1 is SGHVS and CDR2 is FQNEAQ. The CDR3 DNA follows: TGTGCCAGCAGCTTAGATCGGGACCGAGACAATGAGCAGTTCTTC. Translated, it gives CASSLDRDRDNEQFF.

The rearrangement links TRBV12-3 or TRBV12-4 to TRBJ1-1, with a weak D call TRBD1 (6 bases). V was pared by 3 bases and J by 4 bases, with 12 bases between. The CDR3 consists of 14 residues. The CDR3 region is CASSFGEGVTEAFF. The DNA of the CDR3 is TGTGCCAGCAGTTTTGGGGAGGGGGTCACTGAAGCTTTCTTT.

The chain uses TRBV20-1 and TRBJ2-7; D perhaps matches TRBD2 (6 bases). Germline loops: CDR1 DFQATT, CDR2 SNEGSKA (reference sequence). This CDR3 is 15 amino acids long. The V end lost 0 bases, the J end lost 0 bases, and 12 bases lay between the germline ends. The DNA for the CDR3 is TGCAGTGCTAGAGATCGTCAGGGACTCTCCTACGAGCAGTACTTC. It encodes CSARDRQGLSYEQYF.

V usage is TRBV6-2 or TRBV6-3 and J usage is TRBJ1-2; D call uncertain. The CDR3 is 14 amino acids. Trimming removed 8 bases from V and 7 bases from J, with 20 bases in between. Germline values: CDR1 MNHEY, CDR2 SVGEGT. CDR3 sequence (DNA): TGTGCCAGCGGCGGACGGGGTAGCAGATTTGGCTACACCTTC. Protein sequence: CASGGRGSRFGYTF.

This chain joins TRBV29-1 and TRBJ2-1, with D hard to call. From germline, CDR1 is SQVTM and CDR2 ANQGSEA. This CDR3 is built from 10 residues. V shed 7 bases and J shed 5 bases, with 6 bases lying between them. As DNA, the CDR3 is TGCAGCGGCGAAAACAATGAGCAGTTCTTC. Protein: CSGENNEQFF.

The chain couples TRBV14 to TRBJ2-7; D unresolved. The CDR3 spans 15 residues. In germline, CDR1 is SGHDN, CDR2 FVKESK. V shed 0 bases and J shed 3 bases, with 12 bases lying between them. CDR3 in DNA: TGTGCCAGCAGCCAAGATATGGGTACGGTCTACGAGCAGTACTTC. Translated, it gives CASSQDMGTVYEQYF.

This chain connects TRBV7-2 to TRBJ2-5, with 9 nucleotides matching TRBD2. Germline-derived CDR1 and CDR2 are SGHTA and FQGNSA. The CDR3 is made up of 15 amino acids. V was pared by 5 bases and J by 4 bases, with 8 bases of the junction left unmatched. The CDR3 nucleotides are TGTGCCAGCAGCATCGGACTAGCGTATCCAGAGACCCAGTACTTC. Its translation is CASSIGLAYPETQYF. The full variable domain, completed using reference TRBV7-2 and TRBJ2-5, is GAGVSQSPSNKVTEKGKDVELRCDPISGHTALYWYRQSLGQGLEFLIYFQGNSAPDKSGLPSDRFSAERTGGSVSTLTIQRTQQEDSAVYLCASSIGLAYPETQYFGPGTRLLVL.

This clonotype was counted between two and nine times. The V call is TRBV7-2, the J call TRBJ2-3; 14 bases line up with TRBD2. The CDR3 spans 16 residues. The V and J ends lost 6 bases and 1 base, in that order; junction bases with no gene match: 3. Germline lookup yields CDR1 SGHTA and CDR2 FQGNSA. The CDR3, as DNA: TGTGCCAGCAGGGAGGGACTAGCGGGAGGCACAGATACGCAGTATTTT. It encodes CASREGLAGGTDTQYF.

V usage is TRBV12-3 or TRBV12-4 and J usage is TRBJ2-7; TRBD2 agrees at 9 bases. This CDR3 spans 15 amino acids. V lost 6 bases, J lost 2 bases, and 8 bases stayed unmatched. The CDR3 DNA follows: TGTGCCAGCAGCCTGAGACTAGCGGTTACCTACGAGCAGTACTTC. Protein: CASSLRLAVTYEQYF.

As DNA, the CDR3 is TGTGCCAGCAGTTTGGCCAGACTAGCGGGAGTCGAGGAGCAGTACTTC. The encoded protein is CASSLARLAGVEEQYF. This chain links TRBV12-3 or TRBV12-4 with TRBJ2-7, with 12 bases aligning to TRBD2. CDR3 length: 16 residues. V was pared by 3 bases and J by 7 bases, with 10 bases of the junction left unmatched.

This clonotype was recorded once. V and J are TRBV12-3 or TRBV12-4 and TRBJ2-4; D is ambiguous. V was pared by 7 bases and J by 0 bases, with 16 bases between. The CDR3 is made up of 16 amino acids. The CDR3 sequence is CASTHFGVQAKNIQYF. In DNA form, the CDR3 reads TGTGCCAGCACCCACTTTGGGGTCCAAGCCAAAAACATTCAGTACTTC.

The J gene is TRBJ2-7, the V gene TRBV27, with a tentative D call TRBD2 (6 bases). V shed 6 bases and J shed 0 bases, with 15 bases lying between them. This CDR3 spans 15 amino acids. Germline V gene sequence: CDR1 MNHEY, CDR2 SMNVEV (reference sequence). The CDR3 nucleotides read TGTGCCAGCAGCCCGCGGGGATCCAGCTCCTACGAGCAGTACTTC. Translating gives CASSPRGSSSYEQYF.

V is TRBV6-6 and J is TRBJ2-4, with a possible D match to TRBD1 (6 bases). Matching the DNA end better, TRBJ2-7 makes the J call doubtful. The length of the CDR3 is 14 residues. CDR1 is MNHNY and CDR2 is SVGAGI in the germline V gene (reference sequence). The CDR3 reads CASLGYAGAYEQYF. The CDR3 bases are TGTGCCAGCCTCGGGTACGCAGGGGCCTACGAGCAGTACTTC.